This T cell receptor (beta chain) originates from a study of cytotoxic CD8 clonotypes in ibrutinib-treated CLL. At the level of the study: Mean productive templates were approximately 230,000; mean productive rearrangements were around 90,000. Findings and limits, study-wide: The clonality rise at ibrutinib response reflected private clonotype expansion. Clonality at baseline surpassed age-matched healthy donors and tracked circulating CD8+ T-cell counts.

Repertoires were generated with immunoSEQ multiplex PCR, while TCRdb's copy carries only in-frame clones and drops some. The table records 200,000 or so clones, 60% to 80% of them present only once. Roughly 1.8 micrograms of genomic DNA (from cryopreserved PBMCs) were used for TCR beta libraries. V was cut by 4 bases and J by 2 bases, with 14 bases left in between. This CDR3 has 14 amino acids. CDR1 is GTSNPN and CDR2 is SVGIG in the germline V gene (reference sequence). With respect to this clone: Its antigen remains unidentified.

This chain uses TRBV30 with TRBJ1-2; D might be TRBD1 (6 bases). The receptor was isolated from a human donor with chronic lymphocytic leukemia. This specimen was PBMCs, taken after 12 months of ibrutinib treatment. CDR3 sequence (DNA): TGTGCCTGGACAGGGGACGTCGGGAACTATGGCTACACCTTC. This encodes CAWTGDVGNYGYTF. The full variable domain, with the rest looked up from reference TRBV30 and TRBJ1-2, is SQTIHQWPATLVQPVGSPLSLECTVEGTSNPNLYWYRQAAGRGLQLLFYSVGIGQISSEVPQNLSASRPQDRQFILSSKKLLLSDSGFYLCAWTGDVGNYGYTFGSGTRLTVV.